This note documents a single TCR beta chain sequence. CDR3 length equals 14 residues. V lost 6 bases, J lost 7 bases, and 9 bases stayed unmatched. The germline V gene has CDR1 MDHEN and CDR2 SYDVKM. These data are taken from a study of control samples from healthy donors and cancer patients. Clones were sequenced by immunoSEQ multiplex PCR, and TCRdb holds only the in-frame ones, with some missing. The profile shows over 150,000 clones, just under 95% of them singletons. The chain couples TRBV28 to TRBJ2-4, with 7 bases aligning to TRBD1. The sequence was collected from a middle-aged man in good health. The sample was blood. The CDR3 bases are TGTGCCAGCAGCAATAACAGGGGCGGGAACATTCAGTACTTC. Its protein product is CASSNNRGGNIQYF.